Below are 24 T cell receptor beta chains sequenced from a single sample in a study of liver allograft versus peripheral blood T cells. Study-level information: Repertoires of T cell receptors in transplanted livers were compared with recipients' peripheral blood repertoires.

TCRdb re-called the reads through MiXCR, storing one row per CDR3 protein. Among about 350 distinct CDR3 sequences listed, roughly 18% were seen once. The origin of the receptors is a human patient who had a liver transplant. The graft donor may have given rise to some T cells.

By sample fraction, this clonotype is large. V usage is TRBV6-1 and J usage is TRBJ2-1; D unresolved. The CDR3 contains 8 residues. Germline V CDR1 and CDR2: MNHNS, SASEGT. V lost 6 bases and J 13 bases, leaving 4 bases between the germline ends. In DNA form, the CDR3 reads TGTGCCAGCAGCGATCAGTTCTTC. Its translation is CASSDQFF.

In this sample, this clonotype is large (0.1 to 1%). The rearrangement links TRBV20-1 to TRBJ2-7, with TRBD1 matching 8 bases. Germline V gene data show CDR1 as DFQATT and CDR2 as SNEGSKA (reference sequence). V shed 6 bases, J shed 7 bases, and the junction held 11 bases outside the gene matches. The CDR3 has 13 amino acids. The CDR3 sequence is CSAKGQAAREQYF. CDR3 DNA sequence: TGCAGTGCGAAGGGACAGGCCGCCCGGGAGCAGTACTTC.

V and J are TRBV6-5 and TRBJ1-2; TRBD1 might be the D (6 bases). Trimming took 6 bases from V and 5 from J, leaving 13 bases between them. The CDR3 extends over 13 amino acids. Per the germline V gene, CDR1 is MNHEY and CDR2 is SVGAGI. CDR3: CASSPRGVYGYTF. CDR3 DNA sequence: TGTGCCAGCAGCCCTAGGGGGGTTTATGGCTACACCTTC.

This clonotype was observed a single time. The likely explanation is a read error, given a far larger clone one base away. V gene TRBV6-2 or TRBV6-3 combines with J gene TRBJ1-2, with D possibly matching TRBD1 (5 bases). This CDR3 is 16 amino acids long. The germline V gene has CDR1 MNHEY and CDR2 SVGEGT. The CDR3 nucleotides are TGTGCCATCAGTGAGTCCTTCACAATGGGGACCTATGGCTACACCTTC. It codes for CAISESFTMGTYGYTF.

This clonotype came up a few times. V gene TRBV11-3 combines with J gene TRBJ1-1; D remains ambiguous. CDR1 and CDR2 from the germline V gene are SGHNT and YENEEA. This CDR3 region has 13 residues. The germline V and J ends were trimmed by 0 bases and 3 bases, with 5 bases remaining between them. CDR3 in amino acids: CASSLDRDTEAFF. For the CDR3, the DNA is TGTGCCAGCAGCTTAGATCGGGACACTGAAGCTTTCTTT.

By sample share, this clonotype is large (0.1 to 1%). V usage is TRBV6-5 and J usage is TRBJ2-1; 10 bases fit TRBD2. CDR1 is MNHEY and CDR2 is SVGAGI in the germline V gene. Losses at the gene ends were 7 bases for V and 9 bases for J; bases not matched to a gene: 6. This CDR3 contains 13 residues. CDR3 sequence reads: CASTRLAGLEQFF. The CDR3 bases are TGTGCCAGCACCAGACTAGCGGGTCTTGAGCAGTTCTTC.

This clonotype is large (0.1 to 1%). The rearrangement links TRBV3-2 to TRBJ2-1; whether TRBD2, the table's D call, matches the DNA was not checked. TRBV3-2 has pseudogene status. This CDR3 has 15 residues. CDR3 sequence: CASSLRAAPYNEQFF. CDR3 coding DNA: TGTGCCAGCAGCCTGAGGGCTGCCCCTTACAATGAGCAGTTCTTC.

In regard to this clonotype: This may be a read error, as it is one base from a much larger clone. As DNA, the CDR3 is TGTGCCAGCAGCTTGGTCGGGACAGGGGAGTATTTT. Translating it yields CASSLVGTGEYF. This rearrangement joins TRBV13 to TRBJ2-3; 10 bases fit TRBD1. This CDR3 spans 12 amino acids. Germline values: CDR1 PRHDT, CDR2 FYEKMQ (reference sequence). V shed 3 bases and J 13 bases; nucleotides not matched to a gene: 4.

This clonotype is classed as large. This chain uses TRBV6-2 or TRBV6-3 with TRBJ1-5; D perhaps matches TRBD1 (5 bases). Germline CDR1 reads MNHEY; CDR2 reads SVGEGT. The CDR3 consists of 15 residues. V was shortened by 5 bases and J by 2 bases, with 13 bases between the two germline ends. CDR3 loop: CASSLGVMGNQPQHF. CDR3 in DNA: TGTGCCAGCAGTCTAGGGGTGATGGGCAATCAGCCCCAGCATTTT.

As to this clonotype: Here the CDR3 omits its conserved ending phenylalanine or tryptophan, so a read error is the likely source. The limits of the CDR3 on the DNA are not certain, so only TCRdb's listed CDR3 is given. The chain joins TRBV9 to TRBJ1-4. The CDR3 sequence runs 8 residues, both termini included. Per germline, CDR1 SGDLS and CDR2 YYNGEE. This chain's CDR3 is CASSLGLG.

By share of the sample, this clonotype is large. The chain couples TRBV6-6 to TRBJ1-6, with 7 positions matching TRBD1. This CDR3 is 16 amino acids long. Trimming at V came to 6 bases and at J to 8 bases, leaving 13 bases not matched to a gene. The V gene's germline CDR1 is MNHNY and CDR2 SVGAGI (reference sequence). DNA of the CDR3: TGTGCCAGCAGCCGCACTGGAGACAGGGCGGATTCACCCCTCCACTTT. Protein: CASSRTGDRADSPLHF.

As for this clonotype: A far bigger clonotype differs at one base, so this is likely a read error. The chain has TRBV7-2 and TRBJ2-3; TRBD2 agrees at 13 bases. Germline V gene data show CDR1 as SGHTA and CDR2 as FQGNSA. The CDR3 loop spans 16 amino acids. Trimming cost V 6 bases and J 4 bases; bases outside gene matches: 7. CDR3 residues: CTSSSGLAGVADTQYF. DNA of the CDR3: TGTACCAGCAGTTCCGGACTAGCGGGAGTAGCAGATACGCAGTATTTT.

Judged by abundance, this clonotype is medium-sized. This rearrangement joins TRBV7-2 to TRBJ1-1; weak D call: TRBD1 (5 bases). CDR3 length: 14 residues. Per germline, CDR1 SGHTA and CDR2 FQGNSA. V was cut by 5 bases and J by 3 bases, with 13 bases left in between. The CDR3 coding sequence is TGTGCCAGCAGCATAGGGCAGGGCTACACTGAAGCTTTCTTT. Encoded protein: CASSIGQGYTEAFF.

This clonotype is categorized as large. DNA of the CDR3: TGTGCCAGTAGTATGGGACAGGGAACAAGTGAAGCTTTCTTT. Translation: CASSMGQGTSEAFF. The chain employs TRBV19 and TRBJ1-1, with 9 bases lining up with TRBD1. The CDR3 extends over 14 amino acids. The germline CDR1 and CDR2 sequences are LNHDA and SQIVND (reference sequence). Trimming took 3 bases from V and 7 from J; bases not matched to a gene: 6.

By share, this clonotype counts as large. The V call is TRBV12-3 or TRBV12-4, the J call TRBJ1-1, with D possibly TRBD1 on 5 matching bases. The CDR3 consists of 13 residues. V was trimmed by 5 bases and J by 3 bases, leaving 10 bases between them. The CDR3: CASSPPGYTEAFF. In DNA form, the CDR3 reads TGTGCCAGCAGTCCCCCAGGGTACACTGAAGCTTTCTTT.

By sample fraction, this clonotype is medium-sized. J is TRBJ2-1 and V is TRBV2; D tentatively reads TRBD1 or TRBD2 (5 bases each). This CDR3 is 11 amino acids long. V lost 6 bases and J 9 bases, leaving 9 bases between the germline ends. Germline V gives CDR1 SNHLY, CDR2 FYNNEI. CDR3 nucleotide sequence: TGTGCCAGCAGGTATGGGGGTGAGCAGTTCTTC. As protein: CASRYGGEQFF.

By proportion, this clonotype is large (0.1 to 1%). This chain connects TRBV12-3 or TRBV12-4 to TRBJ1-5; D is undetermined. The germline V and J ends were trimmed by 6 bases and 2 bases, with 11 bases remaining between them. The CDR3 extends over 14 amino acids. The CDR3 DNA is TGTGCCAGCAGCTTCAGGAGGGGCAATCAGCCCCAGCATTTT. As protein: CASSFRRGNQPQHF.

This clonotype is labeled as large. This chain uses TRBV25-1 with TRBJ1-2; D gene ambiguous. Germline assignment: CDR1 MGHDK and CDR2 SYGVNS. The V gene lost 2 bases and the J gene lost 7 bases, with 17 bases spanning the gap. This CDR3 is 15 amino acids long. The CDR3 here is CASSEPGMLVGGYTF. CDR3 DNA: TGTGCCAGCAGTGAACCTGGAATGTTAGTCGGTGGCTACACCTTC.

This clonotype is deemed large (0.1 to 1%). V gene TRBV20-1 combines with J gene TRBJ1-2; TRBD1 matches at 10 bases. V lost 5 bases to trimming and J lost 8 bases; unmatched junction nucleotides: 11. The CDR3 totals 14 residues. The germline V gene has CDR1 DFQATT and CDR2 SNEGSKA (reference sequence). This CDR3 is CSASLAPGQGGYTF. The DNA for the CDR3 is TGCAGTGCTTCTTTGGCTCCGGGACAGGGGGGCTACACCTTC.

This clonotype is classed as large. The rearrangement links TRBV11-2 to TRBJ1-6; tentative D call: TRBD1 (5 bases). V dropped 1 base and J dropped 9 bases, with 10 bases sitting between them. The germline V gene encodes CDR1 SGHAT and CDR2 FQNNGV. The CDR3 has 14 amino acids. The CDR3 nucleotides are TGTGCCAGCAGCTTAGGGGCAGGGAGTTCACCCCTCCACTTT. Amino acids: CASSLGAGSSPLHF.

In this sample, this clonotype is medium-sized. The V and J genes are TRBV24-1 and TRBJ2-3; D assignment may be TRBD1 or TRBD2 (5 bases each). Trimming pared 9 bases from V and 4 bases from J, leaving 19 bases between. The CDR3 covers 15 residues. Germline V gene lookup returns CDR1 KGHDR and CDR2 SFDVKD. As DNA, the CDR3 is TGTGCCACCGGACCCCGGGACGGTACGTCAGATACGCAGTATTTT. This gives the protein CATGPRDGTSDTQYF.

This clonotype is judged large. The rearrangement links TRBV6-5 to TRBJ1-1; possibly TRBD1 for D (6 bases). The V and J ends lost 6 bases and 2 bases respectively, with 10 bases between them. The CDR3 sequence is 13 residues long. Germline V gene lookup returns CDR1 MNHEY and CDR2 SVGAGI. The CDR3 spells CASRNRDNTEAFF. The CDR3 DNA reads TGTGCCAGCAGGAACAGGGATAACACTGAAGCTTTCTTT.

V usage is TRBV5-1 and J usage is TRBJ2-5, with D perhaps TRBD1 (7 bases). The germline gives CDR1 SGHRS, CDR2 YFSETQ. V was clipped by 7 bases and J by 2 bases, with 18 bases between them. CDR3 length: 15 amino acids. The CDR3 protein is CASHTGEAGQETQYF. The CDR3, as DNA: TGCGCCAGCCATACAGGGGAGGCCGGACAAGAGACCCAGTACTTC.

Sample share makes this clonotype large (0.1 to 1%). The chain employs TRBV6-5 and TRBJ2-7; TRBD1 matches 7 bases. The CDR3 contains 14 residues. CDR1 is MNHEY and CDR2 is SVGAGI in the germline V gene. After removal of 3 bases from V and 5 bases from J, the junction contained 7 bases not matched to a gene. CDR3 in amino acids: CASSYSGQAHEQYF. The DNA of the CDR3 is TGTGCCAGCAGTTATTCCGGACAGGCCCACGAGCAGTACTTC.